This T cell receptor beta chain was sequenced in a study of response to subunit inactivated influenza vaccine. The germline V and J ends were trimmed by 1 base and 6 bases, with 7 bases remaining between them. The CDR3 has 12 amino acids. Germline CDR1 reads SGHDT; CDR2 reads YYEEEE. From the RT-PCR reads, TCRdb called clonotypes with MiXCR, one entry per CDR3 protein. There are hundreds of thousands of distinct CDR3 sequences in the sample; more than 11% occur only once, and 6% to 7% lies in the top ten. V and J are TRBV5-6 and TRBJ1-2; D uncertain. The TCR was taken from a man in his fifties or sixties who received an inactivated influenza vaccine. This sample comprised PBMCs from blood, obtained 14 to 15 days before vaccination. As DNA, the CDR3 is TGTGCCAGCAGCTTGCAGGAGGATGGCTACACCTTC. Translation gives CASSLQEDGYTF.